This T cell receptor beta chain was captured by sequencing in a study of CD8 T cells in Susac syndrome. Reverse transcription of about 0.45 to 1 ug RNA was performed with random hexamers. TCRdb processed the immunoSEQ multiplex PCR reads anew with MiXCR; each CDR3 protein has one entry. This sample carries around 140,000 distinct CDR3 sequences, approximately 93% of them seen once, and the ten largest clones take about 0.076%. V trimming: 5 bases; J trimming: 3 bases; junction bases outside the gene matches: 3. The germline CDR1 and CDR2 sequences are SEHNR and FQNEAQ (reference sequence). The CDR3 contains 14 residues.

This receptor was identified in a human donor in good health. The rearrangement links TRBV7-9 to TRBJ2-2, with 7 bases matching TRBD1. Sequencing input: CD4+ T cells from PBMCs. In DNA form, the CDR3 reads TGTGCCAGCAGCAGGGACAGATACACCGGGGAGCTGTTTTTT. Its protein product is CASSRDRYTGELFF. Filled out from reference TRBV7-9 and TRBJ2-2, the complete variable domain reads DTGVSQNPRHKITKRGQNVTFRCDPISEHNRLYWYRQTLGQGPEFLTYFQNEAQLEKSRLLSDRFSAERPKGSFSTLEIQRTEQGDSAMYLCASSRDRYTGELFFGEGSRLTVL.